A single T cell receptor beta chain is shown here with its context. Original analysis: The authors estimated nucleated cell counts from reference gene primer amplification. Data came from immunoSEQ multiplex PCR; TCRdb stores just in-frame clones and leaves some out. V, J and clone size are those of that table, while D and trimming were read from the DNA. The data hold some 28,000 clones, with roughly 80% observed a single time. The data derive from a study of blood T cell repertoires in COVID-19. Study at large: Specimens from acute and convalescent COVID-19 originated in the United States, Italy and Spain. T cells, B-cell-depleted T cells, or PBMCs provided the cDNA or gDNA that served as material.

J was trimmed by 2 bases and V by 6 bases; bases with no gene match: 10. The length of the CDR3 is 16 residues. Germline V lookup: CDR1 SGHAT, CDR2 FQNNGV. The sequencing sample was made of peripheral blood. The TCR comes from an older man with acute or convalescent COVID-19. The chain links TRBV11-2 to TRBJ2-3, with TRBD2 matching 8 bases. The CDR3 bases are TGTGCCAGCAGACGCCAAATAGCGGGGCCCACAGATACGCAGTATTTT. Its protein is CASRRQIAGPTDTQYF.